Following are 26 T cell receptor beta chains from one sample sequenced in a study of cytomegalovirus exposure and HLA in healthy donors. Primers included in the PCR were 60 Vbeta and 13 Jbeta primers. Assay used: immunoSEQ multiplex PCR; TCRdb lists only in-frame clones, some missing. The table shows some 180,000 clones, with approximately 84% occurring only once. The sequencing sample was made of PBMCs. The receptors here all came from a female donor in good health and CMV-seronegative.

The gene calls are TRBV27 and TRBJ1-5; 9 bases match TRBD1. This CDR3 is 18 amino acids long. CDR1 and CDR2 from the germline V gene are MNHEY and SMNVEV (reference sequence). V shed 6 bases, J shed 0 bases, and the junction held 12 bases outside the gene matches. CDR3 sequence reads: CASRKWDRAGYSNQPQHF. The CDR3 coding sequence is TGTGCCAGCAGGAAGTGGGACAGGGCTGGTTATAGCAATCAGCCCCAGCATTTT.

V and J are TRBV5-1 and TRBJ2-3, with D maybe TRBD1 (5 bases). V was cut by 2 bases and J by 0 bases, with 13 bases left in between. Germline-derived CDR1 and CDR2 are SGHRS and YFSETQ. The CDR3 totals 16 residues. In nucleotides, the CDR3 is TGCGCCAGCAGCTTTCAGGGCAGAACTAGCACAGATACGCAGTATTTT. Translated: CASSFQGRTSTDTQYF.

This chain uses TRBV7-2 with TRBJ1-2; 12 nucleotides match TRBD1. CDR1 SGHTA and CDR2 FQGNSA come from the germline V gene. The ends lost 5 bases at V and 7 bases at J; junction bases unmatched: 5. The CDR3 runs 14 residues. This chain's CDR3 is CASSRDRGLSGYTF. The CDR3, as DNA: TGTGCCAGCAGCAGGGACAGGGGGCTTAGTGGCTACACCTTC.

The CDR3, as DNA: TGTGCCAGTAGCCGGACAGGGGTAATGAATGGTGAAGCTTTCTTT. Its protein is CASSRTGVMNGEAFF. The V call is TRBV19, the J call TRBJ1-1, with 9 bases fitting TRBD1. This CDR3 spans 15 amino acids. CDR1 and CDR2 (germline): LNHDA, SQIVND (reference sequence). The trim removed 6 bases at V and 7 bases at J, leaving 12 bases unmatched.

The V and J genes are TRBV7-7 and TRBJ2-5; 7 bases are a match to TRBD1. The V gene's germline CDR1 is SSHAT and CDR2 FNYEAQ (reference sequence). This CDR3 spans 16 amino acids. V lost 5 bases to trimming and J lost 2 bases; unmatched junction nucleotides: 11. CDR3 region: CASSLSKGTAQETQYF. CDR3 nucleotide sequence: TGTGCCAGCAGCCTATCAAAAGGGACAGCTCAAGAGACCCAGTACTTC.

This rearrangement joins TRBV2 to TRBJ1-2; no clear D gene. Per germline, CDR1 SNHLY and CDR2 FYNNEI. CDR3 length equals 12 residues. Trimming pared 2 bases from V and 5 bases from J, leaving 6 bases between. CDR3 loop: CASSESGYGYTF. CDR3 DNA: TGTGCCAGCAGTGAATCGGGGTATGGCTACACCTTC.

The CDR3, as DNA: TGTGCCAGCAGCCGAGCGACAGAACTTAACACTGAAGCTTTCTTT. This gives the protein CASSRATELNTEAFF. V usage is TRBV6-5 and J usage is TRBJ1-1; D is possibly TRBD1 (5 bases). The V gene's germline CDR1 is MNHEY and CDR2 SVGAGI. V lost 6 bases, J lost 2 bases, and 16 bases lay in between. This CDR3 is 15 amino acids long.

The V and J genes are TRBV27 and TRBJ1-2, with TRBD1 matching 8 bases. CDR1 MNHEY and CDR2 SMNVEV come from the germline V gene (reference sequence). The CDR3 is 14 amino acids. J was trimmed by 8 bases and V by 5 bases; bases with no gene match: 10. CDR3 nucleotide sequence: TGTGCCAGCAGTCCCAGGGGGCAAGTTGGAGGCTACACCTTC. Protein product: CASSPRGQVGGYTF.

The chain couples TRBV5-4 to TRBJ2-7, with 7 bases identical to TRBD1. Germline lookup yields CDR1 SGHNT and CDR2 YYREEE (reference sequence). The CDR3 loop spans 14 amino acids. After removal of 4 bases from V and 2 bases from J, the junction contained 6 bases not matched to a gene. CDR3 protein: CASSVRDSAYEQYF. The CDR3 DNA reads TGTGCCAGCAGCGTAAGGGACAGTGCCTACGAGCAGTACTTC.

The chain links TRBV13 to TRBJ2-7; D may be TRBD1 (6 bases). The germline V gene encodes CDR1 PRHDT and CDR2 FYEKMQ (reference sequence). V lost 0 bases, J lost 0 bases, and 9 bases lay in between. This CDR3 spans 15 amino acids. CDR3 amino acids: CASSLGLGGSYEQYF. CDR3 DNA sequence: TGTGCCAGCAGCTTAGGACTAGGGGGCTCCTACGAGCAGTACTTC.

The rearrangement links TRBV28 to TRBJ1-4, with 10 nucleotides matching TRBD1. Losses at the gene ends were 5 bases for V and 8 bases for J; bases not matched to a gene: 5. Germline V CDR1 and CDR2: MDHEN, SYDVKM. The CDR3 runs 14 residues. The CDR3 is CASSQPGQGEKLFF. The DNA of the CDR3 is TGTGCCAGCAGTCAACCGGGACAGGGGGAAAAACTGTTTTTT.

This chain joins TRBV11-3 and TRBJ2-1; TRBD2 aligns across 10 bases. Trimming took 5 bases from V and 1 from J; bases not matched to a gene: 17. CDR3 length: 20 amino acids. Germline-derived CDR1 and CDR2 are SGHNT and YENEEA. The CDR3 sequence: CASSVGASGSRVRSYNEQFF. The CDR3 DNA reads as TGTGCCAGCAGCGTAGGGGCTAGCGGGAGTCGTGTAAGGTCCTACAATGAGCAGTTCTTC.

The CDR3 nucleotides are TGTGCCAGCAGCTTGGGAATTAGCGGGGGGAACCAAGAGACCCAGTACTTC. It codes for CASSLGISGGNQETQYF. J is TRBJ2-5 and V is TRBV7-6, with TRBD2 matching 10 bases. J was trimmed by 0 bases and V by 3 bases; bases with no gene match: 7. Germline CDR1 and CDR2: SGHVS and FNYEAQ. The CDR3 is made up of 17 amino acids.

This sequence joins TRBV5-6 and TRBJ2-5; no reliable D call. V was cut by 3 bases and J by 3 bases, with 18 bases left in between. Germline CDR1 reads SGHDT; CDR2 reads YYEEEE. The CDR3 has 16 amino acids. The CDR3 reads CASSSGRVRSEETQYF. CDR3 bases: TGTGCCAGCAGCTCCGGTCGTGTGAGAAGTGAAGAGACCCAGTACTTC.

Notes on this clone: The identical CDR3 is also encoded by other nucleotide sequences in the sample. The chain recombines TRBV7-6 with TRBJ2-4; no clear D gene. Germline lookup yields CDR1 SGHVS and CDR2 FNYEAQ. The CDR3 consists of 13 residues. Trimming cost V 3 bases and J 7 bases, with 10 bases left between them. The CDR3 is CASSLSNGNIQYF. For the CDR3, the DNA is TGTGCCAGCAGCTTGTCCAACGGGAACATTCAGTACTTC. The full variable domain, rest sourced from reference TRBV7-6 and TRBJ2-4, is GAGVSQSPRYKVTKRGQDVALRCDPISGHVSLYWYRQALGQGPEFLTYFNYEAQQDKSGLPNDRFSAERPEGSISTLTIQRTEQRDSAMYRCASSLSNGNIQYFGAGTRLSVL.

This chain uses TRBV10-3 with TRBJ1-2, with no clear D. The CDR3 spans 16 residues. Per germline, CDR1 ENHRY and CDR2 SYGVKD. Trimming removed 7 bases at V and 4 bases at J, with 22 bases between. CDR3 sequence: CAITEGLSGIGYGYTF. The CDR3 region has the DNA TGTGCCATCACCGAAGGTCTGTCGGGGATCGGCTATGGCTACACCTTC.

This clone was found once. V and J are TRBV5-1 and TRBJ2-3; 7 nucleotides align to TRBD2. Trimming at V came to 0 bases and at J to 1 base, leaving 8 bases not matched to a gene. The germline CDR1 and CDR2 sequences are SGHRS and YFSETQ. This CDR3 has 17 amino acids. CDR3 DNA: TGCGCCAGCAGCTTGGTATTCGGAGGGAGGGGCACAGATACGCAGTATTTT. It translates to CASSLVFGGRGTDTQYF.

The V call is TRBV2, the J call TRBJ2-5; TRBD1 might be the D (5 bases). This CDR3 spans 14 amino acids. Germline loops: CDR1 SNHLY, CDR2 FYNNEI. The V gene lost 7 bases and the J gene lost 2 bases, with 14 bases spanning the gap. CDR3 nucleotides: TGTGCCAGCACCTCCCAAGGGGTACAAGAGACCCAGTACTTC. It codes for CASTSQGVQETQYF.

The CDR3 spells CASSQDRLAGGVRFEQYF. In nucleotides, the CDR3 is TGCGCCAGCAGCCAAGATCGATTGGCGGGGGGCGTCCGTTTTGAGCAGTACTTC. This sequence joins TRBV4-1 and TRBJ2-7, with 8 nucleotides matching TRBD2. This CDR3 has 18 residues. After removal of 0 bases from V and 7 bases from J, the junction contained 17 bases not matched to a gene. CDR1 is MGHRA and CDR2 is YSYEKL in the germline V gene.

This chain links TRBV5-4 with TRBJ2-1; D is ambiguous. The V end was cut by 1 base, the J end by 1 base, with 12 bases between. The CDR3 loop spans 16 amino acids. CDR1 and CDR2 from the germline V gene are SGHNT and YYREEE (reference sequence). In DNA form, the CDR3 reads TGTGCCAGCAGCTTGCTCGGTTTACGATCCTACAATGAGCAGTTCTTC. Its protein is CASSLLGLRSYNEQFF.

This chain uses TRBV27 with TRBJ2-1, with 8 bases matching TRBD2. Germline CDR1 and CDR2: MNHEY and SMNVEV (reference sequence). Unmatched junction bases numbered 1, after V lost 5 bases and J lost 1 base. This CDR3 contains 14 residues. The CDR3: CASSSGGSYNEQFF. In DNA, the CDR3 is TGTGCCAGCAGTAGCGGGGGTTCCTACAATGAGCAGTTCTTC.

The chain uses TRBV5-4 and TRBJ1-2, with 10 bases identical to TRBD1. CDR3 length equals 17 residues. Looked up from germline, CDR1 is SGHNT and CDR2 is YYREEE (reference sequence). V shed 4 bases and J 2 bases; nucleotides not matched to a gene: 11. The CDR3 coding sequence is TGTGCCAGCAGCCGTCCCGGGACAGGGGTGGGGAACTATGGCTACACCTTC. Translation: CASSRPGTGVGNYGYTF.

J is TRBJ1-2 and V is TRBV15, with 9 positions matching TRBD1. The CDR3 runs 15 residues. With V trimmed by 2 bases and J by 7 bases, 8 bases remained unmatched. Germline V CDR1 and CDR2: LNHNV, YYDKDF (reference sequence). The CDR3 reads CATSRPTTGGSGYTF. CDR3 in DNA: TGTGCCACCAGCAGACCCACGACAGGGGGGAGTGGCTACACCTTC.

The chain employs TRBV5-6 and TRBJ2-1, with 11 bases identical to TRBD2. V trimming: 2 bases; J trimming: 6 bases; junction bases outside the gene matches: 10. Germline V gene sequence: CDR1 SGHDT, CDR2 YYEEEE. This CDR3 region has 17 residues. Here the CDR3 DNA reads TGTGCCAGCAGCTTTACTAGCGGGAGTTTTCCGGGCAATGAGCAGTTCTTC. Its protein is CASSFTSGSFPGNEQFF.

This rearrangement joins TRBV6-4 to TRBJ2-3; weak D call: TRBD2 (6 bases). The CDR3 runs 15 residues. V was pared by 6 bases and J by 2 bases, with 15 bases between. Per germline, CDR1 MRHNA and CDR2 SNTAGT. The CDR3 coding sequence is TGTGCCAGCAGCAAGCGCGGGGTTCTCACAGATACGCAGTATTTT. It encodes CASSKRGVLTDTQYF.

This clone occurred a few times. The chain links TRBV28 to TRBJ2-7; tentatively, D is TRBD1 (6 bases). V was clipped by 4 bases and J by 3 bases, with 16 bases between them. The CDR3 is made up of 15 amino acids. Germline V lookup: CDR1 MDHEN, CDR2 SYDVKM. The CDR3 is CASSSTGHSNYEQYF. The CDR3, as DNA: TGTGCCAGCAGTTCAACAGGGCACTCGAACTACGAGCAGTACTTC.